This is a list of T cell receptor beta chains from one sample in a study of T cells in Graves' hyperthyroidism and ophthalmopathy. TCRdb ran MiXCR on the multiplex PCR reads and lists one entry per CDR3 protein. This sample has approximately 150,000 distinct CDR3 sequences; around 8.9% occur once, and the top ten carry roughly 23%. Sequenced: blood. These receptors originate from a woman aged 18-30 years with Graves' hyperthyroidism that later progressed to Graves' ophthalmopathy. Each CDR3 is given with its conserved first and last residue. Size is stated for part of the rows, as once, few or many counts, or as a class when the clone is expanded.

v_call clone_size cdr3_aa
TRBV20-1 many CSARDEAGHEAFF
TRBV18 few CASSPYLQEANTEAFF
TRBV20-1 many CSAKGEKGQPQHF
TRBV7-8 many CASSPVRAISTQHF
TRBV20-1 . CSARSGWTGKGSYNEQFF
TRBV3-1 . CASSQGTGRAYEQYF
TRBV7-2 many CASSLDVMGQYF
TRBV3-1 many CASSPGLQGYTF
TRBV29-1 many CSVEEQGVRGNYGYTF
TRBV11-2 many CASSTSSGGGYNEQFF
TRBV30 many CAWSVQGEQYF
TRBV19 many CASSIGRGNREQYF
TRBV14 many CASSQVNPSGTQYF
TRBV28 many CASSLVGQAMYEQYF
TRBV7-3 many CASSLLGRANTGELFF
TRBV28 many CASSPDRGGYNEQFF
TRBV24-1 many CATSDYETGINYNEQFF
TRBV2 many CASREDSGGNEQFF
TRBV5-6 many CASSLGQGYNEQFF
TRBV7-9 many CASSLVGQGRRDTEAFF
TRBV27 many CASSPKPSGRYNEQFF
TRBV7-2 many CASSPNGQPNQPQHF
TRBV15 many CATSRVYGSTDTQYF
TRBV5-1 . CASSLTTSGANTNEQFF
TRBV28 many CASGYRYTQYF
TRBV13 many CASSPDGYNEQFF
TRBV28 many CASSLTSVTYNSPLHF